Listed below are T cell receptor beta chains from one sample, sequenced in a study of a mutant IDH1 vaccine in newly diagnosed glioma. Clones were sequenced by immunoSEQ multiplex PCR, and TCRdb holds only the in-frame ones, with some missing. The sample carries roughly 40,000 clones, more than 85% recorded once. These receptors' targets are unknown. The sequences come from PBMCs, collected from a glioma patient whose treatment included an IDH1 peptide vaccine. These receptors came from a man aged 45-65 years with glioma. The CDR3 runs from the conserved cysteine through the conserved F or W. The D gene is left open where the match is weak. Clone size is shown for a subset of rows, as once, few, many or a class of expanded clone.

.,.,TRBJ1-2,TRBV10-1,TGCGCCAGCAGGTGGGGGAATGGCTACACCTTC,CASRWGNGYTF
.,.,TRBJ1-5,TRBV5-1,TGCGCCAGCAGCTTGGCCGGGGCTGGGCAGCCCCAGCATTTT,CASSLAGAGQPQHF
.,.,TRBJ1-2,TRBV7-8,TGTGCCAGCAGCTTAGTAGGCACCACCTATGGCTACACCTTC,CASSLVGTTYGYTF
.,.,TRBJ2-7,TRBV4-3,TGCGCCAGCAGCCCCGGGTCTAGCCGTGACTACGAGCAGTACTTC,CASSPGSSRDYEQYF
.,.,TRBJ2-2,TRBV4-3,TGCGCCAGCAGCCAAGATAGGTTGGGGCACGTGACTGGATCCACCGGGGAGCTGTTTTTT,CASSQDRLGHVTGSTGELFF
.,once,TRBJ1-2,TRBV6-5,TGTGCCAGCAGTACCCCAAGGGGGGAGGGTGGCTACACCTTC,CASSTPRGEGGYTF
TRBD1,.,TRBJ2-7,TRBV19,TGTGCCAGTAGTCTACAGGGGCCCTACGAGCAGTACTTC,CASSLQGPYEQYF
.,.,TRBJ2-7,TRBV5-1,TGCGCCAGCAGCTTTACAGTTTCATACGAGCAGTACTTC,CASSFTVSYEQYF
.,.,TRBJ1-4,TRBV7-2,TGTGCCAGCAGCTTAACTAATGAAAAACTGTTTTTT,CASSLTNEKLFF
.,.,TRBJ2-1,TRBV10-1,TGCGCCAGCAGTGCGGCTTCTTCGGTTTACAATGAGCAGTTCTTC,CASSAASSVYNEQFF
.,.,TRBJ1-1,TRBV6-5,TGTGCCAGCAGTTTGCAGGGGAACACTGAAGCTTTCTTT,CASSLQGNTEAFF
.,.,TRBJ1-2,TRBV5-1,TGCGCCAGCAGCTTACAGGGTGACTATGGCTACACCTTC,CASSLQGDYGYTF
TRBD2,.,TRBJ2-5,TRBV28,TGTGCCAGCAGCCGAGGACTAGCGTCAAAAGAGACCCAGTACTTC,CASSRGLASKETQYF
.,.,TRBJ2-7,TRBV5-6,TGTGCCAGCAGCTTGGTGGTGGGACTCCCCTACGAGCAGTACTTC,CASSLVVGLPYEQYF
.,once,TRBJ1-5,TRBV27,TGTGCCAGCAGTTTAATACAGGGTCAGCCCCAGCATTTT,CASSLIQGQPQHF
.,.,TRBJ2-7,TRBV4-3,TGCGCCAGCAGCCAAGATCTTGGAGCAGTCACCTACGAGCAGTACTTC,CASSQDLGAVTYEQYF
.,once,TRBJ2-7,TRBV4-1,TGCGCCAGCAGCTCACGGGAGACGGGCGAGCAGTACTTC,CASSSRETGEQYF
.,once,TRBJ2-7,TRBV14,TGTGCCAGCAGCTACCTCGGGGGGCCCAGCGAGCAGTACTTC,CASSYLGGPSEQYF
.,once,TRBJ1-4,TRBV27,TGTGCCAGCAGTCCCAACATTATACCCGAAAAACTGTTTTTT,CASSPNIIPEKLFF
.,few,TRBJ1-5,TRBV7-9,TGTGCCAGCAGCTTGGATGGGGTCCGCAATCAGCCCCAGCATTTT,CASSLDGVRNQPQHF
.,.,TRBJ1-6,TRBV28,TGTGCCAGCAGTTTCCGACTCCAACAGTATAATTCACCCCTCCACTTT,CASSFRLQQYNSPLHF
TRBD1,.,TRBJ2-7,TRBV5-1,TGCGCCAGCAGCCCCTCGACAGGGGGCTACGAGCAGTACTTC,CASSPSTGGYEQYF
TRBD2,.,TRBJ2-1,TRBV5-1,TGCGCCAGCAGATCGACTAGCGGGGGGGACAATGAGCAGTTCTTC,CASRSTSGGDNEQFF
.,.,TRBJ1-1,TRBV7-9,TGTGCCAGCAGCTTAGCAGGGAGCAGCACTGAAGCTTTCTTT,CASSLAGSSTEAFF
.,.,TRBJ2-1,TRBV4-1,TGCGCCAGCAGCTCTTACAGGCAGGGGAACAATGAGCAGTTCTTC,CASSSYRQGNNEQFF
TRBD1,.,TRBJ1-1,TRBV28,TGTGCCAGCAGTTCGACAGGGGTCAACATGAACACTGAAGCTTTCTTT,CASSSTGVNMNTEAFF
.,.,TRBJ2-7,TRBV28,TGTGCCAGCAGTCCTCTTCCCGGCGAGCAGTACTTC,CASSPLPGEQYF
TRBD1,.,TRBJ1-1,TRBV19,TGTGCCAGTCGGGGGACAGGGGGCACTGAAGCTTTCTTT,CASRGTGGTEAFF